Listed here are 16 T cell receptor beta chains from one sample, sequenced in a study of shared clonotypes between healthy human individuals. Profiled with immunoSEQ multiplex PCR; TCRdb holds only in-frame clones, not every one. This table holds 2.5 million or so clones, around 90% found once. Sequencing used naive CD4+ T cells sorted from blood. Subset defined: CD45RA+ positively selected. These receptors were obtained from a man aged 18-30 years in good health.

The chain links TRBV18 to TRBJ2-1; the match to TRBD2 covers 12 bases. J was trimmed by 1 base and V by 4 bases; bases with no gene match: 2. The CDR3 has 16 amino acids. CDR1 and CDR2 from the germline V gene are KGHSH and LQKENI. Here the CDR3 reads CASSQTSGGSYNEQFF. Written as DNA, the CDR3 is TGTGCCAGCTCACAAACTAGCGGGGGGTCCTACAATGAGCAGTTCTTC.

The chain has TRBV28 and TRBJ1-3, with a weak D call TRBD1 (6 bases). The V and J ends lost 5 bases and 0 bases respectively, with 17 bases between them. This CDR3 has 17 amino acids. In germline, CDR1 is MDHEN, CDR2 SYDVKM. DNA of the CDR3: TGTGCCAGCAGTCCCTCCCGAGTGACAGGCTCTGGAAACACCATATATTTT. It yields the protein CASSPSRVTGSGNTIYF.

The J gene is TRBJ2-7, the V gene TRBV5-6, with 12 bases identical to TRBD1. The junction had 6 bases not matched to a gene; V was cut back by 4 bases and J by 4 bases. Germline V gene lookup returns CDR1 SGHDT and CDR2 YYEEEE. The CDR3 runs 15 residues. In DNA form, the CDR3 reads TGTGCCAGCAGCCGGCGGGACAGGGGGCGATACGAGCAGTACTTC. Protein product: CASSRRDRGRYEQYF.

The gene calls are TRBV30 and TRBJ1-5; D unclear. The CDR3 length is 14 residues. Germline V CDR1 and CDR2: GTSNPN, SVGIG (reference sequence). V was pared by 2 bases and J by 5 bases, with 13 bases between. The CDR3 nucleotides are TGTGCCTGGAGTCAAAGCGGTAGTGATCAGCCCCAGCATTTT. It translates to CAWSQSGSDQPQHF.

The J gene is TRBJ2-5, the V gene TRBV5-1; tentatively, D is TRBD1 (6 bases). Germline-derived CDR1 and CDR2 are SGHRS and YFSETQ. This CDR3 comprises 13 residues. V lost 6 bases and J 3 bases, leaving 12 bases between the germline ends. CDR3 sequence (DNA): TGCGCCAGCACAACTCAGGGGAAAGAGACCCAGTACTTC. Translation gives CASTTQGKETQYF.

The chain carries TRBV6-5 and TRBJ1-6; D is unresolved. This CDR3 contains 13 residues. Trimming cost V 6 bases and J 5 bases, with 8 bases left between them. Germline assignment: CDR1 MNHEY and CDR2 SVGAGI. CDR3 nucleotide sequence: TGTGCCAGCAGGACCAACGATAATTCACCCCTCCACTTT. Its translation is CASRTNDNSPLHF.

About this clone: The same CDR3 can be traced to other DNA sequences in this sample. The chain uses TRBV7-2 and TRBJ2-7; D uncertain. Trimming stripped 5 bases from V and 2 bases from J, with 10 bases between. CDR3 length: 13 residues. Germline V gene data show CDR1 as SGHTA and CDR2 as FQGNSA. The CDR3 region has the DNA TGTGCCAGCAGCCTGCCTCCTCCCTACGAGCAGTACTTC. Protein sequence: CASSLPPPYEQYF.

The chain employs TRBV28 and TRBJ1-3; the D gene is possibly TRBD1 (5 bases). In germline, CDR1 is MDHEN, CDR2 SYDVKM. This CDR3 region has 16 residues. V lost 2 bases, J lost 4 bases, and 15 bases lay in between. The CDR3 DNA sequence: TGTGCCAGCAGTTTAGTAGGGGATAACGCCGGAAACACCATATATTTT. Protein product: CASSLVGDNAGNTIYF.

As for this clone: Additional DNA sequences in this sample encode the identical CDR3. V is TRBV7-2 and J is TRBJ2-1; 8 bases agree with TRBD1. Per germline, CDR1 SGHTA and CDR2 FQGNSA. The CDR3 is made up of 15 amino acids. Trimming took 5 bases from V and 4 from J; bases not matched to a gene: 7. This chain's CDR3 is CASSLDRGEYNEQFF. CDR3 sequence (DNA): TGTGCCAGCAGCCTAGACAGGGGCGAATACAATGAGCAGTTCTTC.

The chain uses TRBV6-1 and TRBJ2-7, with D possibly matching TRBD2 (6 bases). CDR1 and CDR2 (germline): MNHNS, SASEGT. CDR3 length: 14 amino acids. V was clipped by 7 bases and J by 1 base, with 14 bases between them. Here the CDR3 DNA reads TGTGCCAGCACCGGCACCGGGGGTTCCTACGAGCAGTACTTC. It encodes CASTGTGGSYEQYF.

The rearrangement uses TRBV9 and TRBJ2-3; TRBD1 matches 8 bases. CDR3 length equals 14 residues. Unmatched junction bases numbered 5, after V lost 3 bases and J lost 5 bases. In germline, CDR1 is SGDLS, CDR2 YYNGEE. The CDR3 nucleotides are TGTGCCAGCAGCGGACAGGGGATGGGAGATACGCAGTATTTT. Its protein is CASSGQGMGDTQYF.

This clone was observed a single time. The chain has TRBV28 and TRBJ2-7, with D uncertain. V was cut by 3 bases and J by 4 bases, with 4 bases left in between. CDR1 and CDR2 from the germline V gene are MDHEN and SYDVKM. The CDR3 has 11 residues. The DNA of the CDR3 is TGTGCCAGCAGTTTTAAATACGAGCAGTACTTC. This codes for CASSFKYEQYF.

The chain joins TRBV23-1 to TRBJ2-7; 10 bases align to TRBD1. TRBV23-1 belongs to the ORF category, with a function that is uncertain. CDR3 length: 14 amino acids. The ends lost 3 bases at V and 6 bases at J; junction bases unmatched: 5. The chain's CDR3 is CASSQGQGWSEQYF. DNA of the CDR3: TGCGCCAGCAGTCAGGGACAGGGGTGGAGCGAGCAGTACTTC.

The J gene is TRBJ1-1, the V gene TRBV7-2; D is undetermined. The CDR3 contains 14 residues. CDR1 is SGHTA, CDR2 FQGNSA, per germline. Trimming removed 0 bases from V and 10 bases from J, with 15 bases in between. The CDR3 sequence is CASSLAAQPEGAFF. The CDR3 bases are TGTGCCAGCAGCTTAGCGGCGCAGCCCGAGGGAGCTTTCTTT.

This rearrangement joins TRBV7-2 to TRBJ2-1; TRBD2 matches 7 bases. The CDR3 has 12 amino acids. V lost 6 bases and J lost 8; bases outside the gene matches: 4. The germline gives CDR1 SGHTA, CDR2 FQGNSA. CDR3 in amino acids: CASSSSGDEQFF. The CDR3 DNA reads as TGTGCCAGCAGTTCTAGCGGCGATGAGCAGTTCTTC.

For the CDR3, the DNA is TGTGCCAGCAGCCAGGAGGTCCTAGCTGGAGCGAGCAATGAGCAGTTCTTC. Protein product: CASSQEVLAGASNEQFF. This chain joins TRBV7-9 and TRBJ2-1; a weak D match, TRBD2 (5 bases). There are 17 residues in the CDR3. The V gene lost 5 bases and the J gene lost 6 bases, with 23 bases spanning the gap. Germline V gene lookup returns CDR1 SEHNR and CDR2 FQNEAQ (reference sequence).